This T cell receptor (beta chain) was sequenced in a study of blood T cell repertoires in COVID-19. The overall study: PBMCs, B-cell-depleted T cells, or T cells were the source of the cDNA or gDNA that made up the material.

Trimming removed 2 bases at V and 4 bases at J, with 10 bases between. Germline V CDR1 and CDR2: KGHDR, SFDVKD. This CDR3 contains 14 residues. TCRdb's table, derived via immunoSEQ multiplex PCR, lists solely in-frame clones and lacks some. The table includes tens of thousands of clones, 80% to 90% detected once. This sequence originates from a human donor in a cohort sampled during active COVID-19. This chain uses TRBV24-1 with TRBJ1-2; no definite D call. The sequenced sample consisted of peripheral blood. The CDR3 DNA reads TGTGCCACCAGTGATTCCCGGGTAGCCTATGGCTACACCTTC. Protein product: CATSDSRVAYGYTF.